The present T cell receptor (beta chain) was sequenced within a study of post-analysis software for immune sequencing data. In the study overall: Relapsing-remitting, secondary progressive and progressive-relapsing multiple sclerosis were all included among the disease courses. General observations from the study: Comparison with controls showed significantly lower normalized Chao1 diversity in multiple sclerosis patients. Strong co-clustering by F measure was seen for same-batch samples. Four or five TRBV segments (TRBV5-6, TRBV5-1 and TRBV20-1 among them) occurred more frequently in patients than in controls.

TCR beta libraries were prepared from cDNA with unique molecular identifiers. Each sample of about 0.95 to 11 million input T cells yielded 500,000 or so cDNA molecules, so each molecule approximated one T cell. Via MiXCR, TCRdb re-called the PCR reads, giving one row per CDR3 protein. The sample has roughly 180,000 distinct CDR3 sequences, around 30% seen once. From germline, CDR1 is SGHRS and CDR2 YFSETQ. This CDR3 spans 15 amino acids. Turning to this clonotype: Its antigen is unidentified.

The receptor was derived from a girl aged 5-17 years with multiple sclerosis. Sequencing used blood. The chain couples TRBV5-1 to TRBJ2-7, with TRBD1 matching over 7 bases. The J call may be mistaken, given a closer DNA end match to TRBJ2-4. The CDR3 DNA sequence: TGCGCCAGCAGCCCCAAAGGACAGGAAAAAAACATTCAGTACTTC. Protein: CASSPKGQEKNIQYF.